This TCR beta chain was retrieved from a study of blood T cell repertoires in COVID-19. Turning to the study itself: Samples taken during acute and convalescent COVID-19 were collected in the United States, Italy and Spain. In each case, the material was cDNA or gDNA derived from T cells, B-cell-depleted T cells, or PBMCs.

Authors' processing steps: From reference gene primer amplification, estimates of nucleated cell counts were derived. TCRdb's table, derived via immunoSEQ multiplex PCR, lists solely in-frame clones and lacks some. The V and J calls and clone size come from that table; D and trimming were worked out from the DNA. The sample contains some 100,000 clones, 88% of which appear only once. CDR1 and CDR2 (germline): KGHSY, FQNENV. This CDR3 comprises 15 residues. V was trimmed by 4 bases and J by 2 bases, leaving 12 bases between them. The chain employs TRBV16 and TRBJ2-1; D perhaps matches TRBD2 (5 bases). Sequenced material: peripheral blood. The clonotype comes from a woman in her sixties or seventies with acute or convalescent COVID-19. CDR3 amino acids: CASSPQADAYNEQFF. CDR3 in DNA: TGTGCCAGCAGCCCCCAAGCGGATGCCTACAATGAGCAGTTCTTC.